This TCR beta chain was sequenced for a study of T-cell reconstitution after alpha-beta-depleted transplantation in children. Regarding the study as a whole: Expanded graft clones numbering several hundred reportedly gave rise to alpha-beta T cells about two months after transplant. Most T-cell counts and diversity one year after the transplant came from T cells that were newly produced.

The CDR3 has 18 residues. V gave up 4 bases and J gave up 0 bases; unmatched junction bases: 6. CDR1 and CDR2 (germline): SGHRS, YFSETQ. The TCRbeta library incorporated unique molecular identifiers. TCRdb re-called the PCR reads with MiXCR, one entry per CDR3 protein. The sample records about 580,000 distinct CDR3 sequences, roughly 30% being singletons. Remarks on this clonotype: What it binds is not known.

This receptor was taken from a boy under three years old with Wiskott-Aldrich syndrome, due to receive a stem cell transplant. This chain connects TRBV5-1 to TRBJ2-3; 15 bases align to TRBD2. Sequencing was performed on PBMCs, taken before TCRalphabeta/CD19-depleted stem cell transplant. The CDR3 DNA reads TGCGCCAGCAGCCTCGGACTAGCGGGAGGGATTAGCACAGATACGCAGTATTTT. Translation gives CASSLGLAGGISTDTQYF.